This T cell receptor (beta chain) was sequenced in a study of Ad26.COV2.S vaccination and SARS-CoV-2 variants. Study details: Donor participated within the Ad26.COV2.S arm of the COV1001 trial.

Repertoires were generated with immunoSEQ multiplex PCR, while TCRdb's copy carries only in-frame clones and drops some. The sample comprises hundreds of thousands of clones, 89% of which are singletons, and over 2.5% rests with the top ten. General study points: The TCR breadth and depth analyses may have understated or missed part of the total T cell responses. Spike-specific TCR breadth was greater after Ad26.COV2.S than placebo.

This sample's treatment: over 15 received Ad26.COV2.S at low or high dose, single or two shots; 5 received placebo; per-sample allocation not given. It was on day 63 after the first vaccine or placebo injection that samples were taken. Recruitment in Boston yielded a donor of adult age, 18-55 years. As regards this clone: The antigen remains undetermined.

The V and J ends lost 6 bases and 3 bases respectively, with 14 bases between them. The CDR3 spans 14 residues. Germline CDR1 is MDHEN and CDR2 is SYDVKM. This clonotype was obtained from a person aged 18-60 years who received the Ad26.COV2.S COVID-19 vaccine or a placebo. The V and J genes are TRBV28 and TRBJ1-2, with D perhaps TRBD1 (5 bases). The source was peripheral blood, collected in a trial of Ad26.COV2.S vaccine versus placebo. CDR3 loop: CASRRSGGYYGYTF. CDR3 nucleotide sequence: TGTGCCAGCAGGCGCTCCGGGGGATACTATGGCTACACCTTC.